This T cell receptor (beta chain) stems from a study of PD-L1 blockade in urothelial cancer. In the study overall: Peripheral blood specimens exhibited a median yield of roughly 140,000 T cells.

Profiling relied on immunoSEQ multiplex PCR, and the TCRdb table lists in-frame clones only, not all of them. The sample yields about 74,000 clones, roughly 80% seen once. V gave up 7 bases and J gave up 3 bases; unmatched junction bases: 5. The CDR3 runs 14 residues. Germline CDR1 is SEHNR and CDR2 is FQNEAQ (reference sequence). V gene TRBV7-9 combines with J gene TRBJ1-3; 8 bases match TRBD1. This TCR was sampled from a man aged 65 to 85 with urothelial cancer. Sample: PBMCs, taken around atezolizumab (anti-PD-L1) treatment. In DNA, the CDR3 is TGTGCCAGCAATGACAGGGGCGGTGGAAACACCATATATTTT. Translated, it gives CASNDRGGGNTIYF.